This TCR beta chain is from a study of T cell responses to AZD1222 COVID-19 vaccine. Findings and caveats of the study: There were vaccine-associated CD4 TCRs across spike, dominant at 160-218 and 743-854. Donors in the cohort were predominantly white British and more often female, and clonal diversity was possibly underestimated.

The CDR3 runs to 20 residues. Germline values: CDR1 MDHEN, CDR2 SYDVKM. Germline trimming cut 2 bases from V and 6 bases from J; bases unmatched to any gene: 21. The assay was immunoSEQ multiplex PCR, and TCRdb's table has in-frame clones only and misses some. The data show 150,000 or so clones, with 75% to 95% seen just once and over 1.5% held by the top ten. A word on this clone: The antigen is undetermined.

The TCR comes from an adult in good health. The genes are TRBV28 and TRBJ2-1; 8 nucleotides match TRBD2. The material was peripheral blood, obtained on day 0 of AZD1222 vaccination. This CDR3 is CASSLLGVTVAGGKGNEQFF. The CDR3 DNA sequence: TGTGCCAGCAGTTTACTCGGGGTCACGGTCGCGGGAGGAAAGGGCAATGAGCAGTTCTTC.